The 10 T cell receptor beta chains below all came from one sample that was sequenced in a study of blood T cell repertoires in COVID-19. Produced via immunoSEQ multiplex PCR; TCRdb's table is partial and in-frame only. The repertoire holds 200,000 to 250,000 clones, 84% seen once, with over 6.5% in the top ten. Material for sequencing was peripheral blood. The receptors derive from a woman aged 80 or over with COVID-19, enrolled during active disease.

The chain recombines TRBV11-2 with TRBJ2-3, with TRBD2 matching 13 bases. The CDR3 runs to 15 residues. Trimming removed 5 bases from V and 9 bases from J; junction bases left unmatched: 8. Germline values: CDR1 SGHAT, CDR2 FQNNGV. DNA of the CDR3: TGTGCCAGCAGCCCACGGACTAGCGGGAGTGGGACGCAGTATTTT. Translating it yields CASSPRTSGSGTQYF.

V usage is TRBV6-5 and J usage is TRBJ1-2; 7 bases are shared with TRBD1. The CDR3 sequence is 13 residues long. V lost 6 bases and J lost 7; bases outside the gene matches: 8. Looked up from germline, CDR1 is MNHEY and CDR2 is SVGAGI. CDR3 sequence (DNA): TGTGCCAGCAGCCGACAGGGCTCGCGTGGCTACACCTTC. Protein product: CASSRQGSRGYTF.

The chain employs TRBV6-5 and TRBJ1-1, with TRBD1 identical over 8 bases. After removal of 6 bases from V and 5 bases from J, the junction contained 5 bases not matched to a gene. The CDR3 is 13 amino acids. Germline-derived CDR1 and CDR2 are MNHEY and SVGAGI. For the CDR3, the DNA is TGTGCCAGCAGGCGACAGGGGAGAACTGAAGCTTTCTTT. Protein product: CASRRQGRTEAFF.

Notes on this clone: Other nucleotide sequences in the sample specify the same CDR3. The chain employs TRBV5-4 and TRBJ1-6; 7 bases align to TRBD1. The V gene's germline CDR1 is SGHNT and CDR2 YYREEE (reference sequence). Germline trimming cut 4 bases from V and 7 bases from J; bases unmatched to any gene: 5. The CDR3 consists of 14 residues. CDR3 nucleotide sequence: TGTGCCAGCAGCCTCCGGGACAGCAATTCACCCCTCCACTTT. Translation: CASSLRDSNSPLHF.

The chain is built from TRBV5-1 and TRBJ1-1; no clear D gene. This CDR3 region has 13 residues. Germline CDR1 SGHRS, CDR2 YFSETQ. The germline V and J ends were trimmed by 5 bases and 4 bases, with 12 bases remaining between them. CDR3: CASRISSSTEAFF. The DNA of the CDR3 is TGCGCCAGCAGGATATCTAGTAGCACTGAAGCTTTCTTT.

This rearrangement joins TRBV6-6 to TRBJ2-5; D gene ambiguous. Trimming removed 6 bases from V and 5 bases from J, with 10 bases in between. The CDR3 extends over 12 amino acids. CDR1 and CDR2 from the germline V gene are MNHNY and SVGAGI (reference sequence). CDR3 nucleotide sequence: TGTGCCAGCAGATCAGGTCGGGAGACCCAGTACTTC. Amino acids: CASRSGRETQYF.

The V and J genes are TRBV27 and TRBJ1-2; 10 nucleotides align to TRBD1. The V segment lost 5 bases and the J segment 3 bases; nucleotides outside the gene matches: 6. The length of the CDR3 is 15 residues. Germline CDR1 is MNHEY and CDR2 is SMNVEV (reference sequence). The CDR3: CASSTTGTGDYGYTF. The CDR3, as DNA: TGTGCCAGCAGTACGACCGGGACAGGGGACTATGGCTACACCTTC.

The chain recombines TRBV3-1 (or the pseudogene TRBV3-2) with TRBJ2-3; 9 bases map to TRBD2. The CDR3 has 15 residues. Germline V gene lookup returns CDR1 LGHDT and CDR2 YNNKEL (reference sequence). The junction had 7 bases not matched to a gene; V was cut back by 4 bases and J by 5 bases. CDR3 DNA: TGTGCCAGCAGCCCGCTAGCGGGATCTGTAGATACGCAGTATTTT. Encoded protein: CASSPLAGSVDTQYF.

This clone was found a few times. The V call is TRBV16, the J call TRBJ1-2; no reliable D call. Looked up from germline, CDR1 is KGHSY and CDR2 is FQNENV. The V gene lost 1 base and the J gene lost 5 bases, with 8 bases spanning the gap. This CDR3 contains 13 residues. CDR3 nucleotides: TGTGCCAGCAGCCAATTAGGAGGTTATGGCTACACCTTC. It specifies CASSQLGGYGYTF. Based on the CDR3 plus reference TRBV16 and TRBJ1-2, the full variable domain is GEEVAQTPKHLVRGEGQKAKLYCAPIKGHSYVFWYQQVLKNEFKFLISFQNENVFDETGMPKERFSAKCLPNSPCSLEIQATKLEDSAVYFCASSQLGGYGYTFGSGTRLTVV.

The chain recombines TRBV27 with TRBJ1-2, with 7 positions matching TRBD1. The CDR3 sequence is 13 residues long. After removal of 8 bases from V and 0 bases from J, the junction contained 3 bases not matched to a gene. Germline CDR1 is MNHEY and CDR2 is SMNVEV (reference sequence). The CDR3 region is CASRDSANYGYTF. DNA for the CDR3: TGTGCCAGCCGGGACAGCGCTAACTATGGCTACACCTTC.